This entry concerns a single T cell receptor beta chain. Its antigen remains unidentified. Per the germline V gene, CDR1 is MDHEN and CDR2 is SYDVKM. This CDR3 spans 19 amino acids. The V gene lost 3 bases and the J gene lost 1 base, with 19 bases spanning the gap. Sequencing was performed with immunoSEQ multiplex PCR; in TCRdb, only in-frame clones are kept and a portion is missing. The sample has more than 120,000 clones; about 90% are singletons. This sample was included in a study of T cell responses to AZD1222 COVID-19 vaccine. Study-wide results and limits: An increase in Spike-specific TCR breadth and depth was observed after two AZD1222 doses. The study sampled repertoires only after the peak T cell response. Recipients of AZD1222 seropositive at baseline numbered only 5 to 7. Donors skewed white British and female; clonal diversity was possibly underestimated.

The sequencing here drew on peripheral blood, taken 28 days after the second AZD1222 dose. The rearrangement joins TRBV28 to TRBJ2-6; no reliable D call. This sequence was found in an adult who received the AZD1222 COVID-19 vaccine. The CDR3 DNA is TGTGCCAGCAGTTTTGTTGGAAACAAAGTGTTTTCTGGGGCCAACGTCCTGACTTTC. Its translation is CASSFVGNKVFSGANVLTF.